Each of the 17 T cell receptor beta chains below was sequenced from the same sample in a study of blood T cell repertoires in COVID-19. TCRdb's table, derived via immunoSEQ multiplex PCR, lists solely in-frame clones and lacks some. The profile covers around 230,000 clones, with approximately 88% appearing a single time and 2% to 2.5% taken by the ten largest. Specimen: PBMCs or T cells enriched from blood (not recorded which). These receptors were obtained from a woman between 35 and 50 years old with acute COVID-19.

The chain has TRBV20-1 and TRBJ2-3, with 9 positions matching TRBD2. The germline V gene encodes CDR1 DFQATT and CDR2 SNEGSKA (reference sequence). The CDR3 loop spans 15 amino acids. After removal of 3 bases from V and 2 bases from J, the junction contained 6 bases not matched to a gene. The CDR3 DNA sequence: TGCAGTGCTAGTAGCCTAGCGGGAACCACAGATACGCAGTATTTT. It yields the protein CSASSLAGTTDTQYF.

The chain carries TRBV29-1 and TRBJ2-3; 8 bases are shared with TRBD2. CDR3 length: 17 amino acids. CDR1 is SQVTM, CDR2 ANQGSEA, per germline. V trimming: 4 bases; J trimming: 1 base; junction bases outside the gene matches: 13. CDR3 sequence: CSVARLMASGRTDTQYF. The CDR3 nucleotides are TGCAGCGTTGCGCGCCTCATGGCTAGCGGGCGCACAGATACGCAGTATTTT.

The rearrangement uses TRBV5-4 and TRBJ2-3; TRBD2 matches 8 bases. V trimming: 4 bases; J trimming: 3 bases; junction bases outside the gene matches: 1. The CDR3 is 13 residues long. The germline V gene encodes CDR1 SGHNT and CDR2 YYREEE (reference sequence). The chain's CDR3 is CASSPGGTDTQYF. The CDR3, as DNA: TGTGCCAGCAGCCCGGGGGGGACAGATACGCAGTATTTT.

This clone was found once. V usage is TRBV11-3 and J usage is TRBJ1-2, with D tentatively TRBD1 (5 bases). This CDR3 contains 14 residues. The V and J ends lost 3 bases and 7 bases respectively, with 15 bases between them. Germline CDR1 reads SGHNT; CDR2 reads YENEEA. The CDR3 sequence: CASSLRGSQGGYTF. CDR3 DNA sequence: TGTGCCAGCAGCTTGCGTGGGTCTCAGGGTGGCTACACCTTC.

This clone was counted once. This sequence joins TRBV5-1 and TRBJ1-2; D remains ambiguous. The CDR3 length is 16 residues. Per germline, CDR1 SGHRS and CDR2 YFSETQ. V lost 0 bases and J lost 0, with 12 bases in between. The CDR3 here is CASSLGASKANYGYTF. The CDR3 DNA sequence: TGCGCCAGCAGCTTGGGGGCCTCCAAGGCTAACTATGGCTACACCTTC.

This chain links TRBV5-4 with TRBJ1-4; TRBD1 matches at 7 bases. Trimming took 4 bases from V and 4 from J; bases not matched to a gene: 7. CDR3 length: 15 amino acids. Germline V gene data show CDR1 as SGHNT and CDR2 as YYREEE (reference sequence). In DNA, the CDR3 is TGTGCCAGCAGCCGACGGGACAGCCTTAATGAAAAACTGTTTTTT. It yields the protein CASSRRDSLNEKLFF.

In its sample, this clone was seen a few times. The CDR3 sequence is CASSLAGDEQYV. CDR3 DNA sequence: TGCGCCAGCAGCTTGGCAGGGGACGAGCAGTACGTC. The rearrangement joins TRBV5-1 to TRBJ2-7, with D possibly matching TRBD1 (6 bases). The V end lost 0 bases, the J end lost 5 bases, and 6 bases lay between the germline ends. The CDR3 covers 12 residues. Germline V CDR1 and CDR2: SGHRS, YFSETQ.

V is TRBV27 and J is TRBJ2-7, with 13 bases that match TRBD2. The germline CDR1 and CDR2 sequences are MNHEY and SMNVEV (reference sequence). This CDR3 is 15 amino acids long. V trimming: 5 bases; J trimming: 3 bases; junction bases outside the gene matches: 4. DNA of the CDR3: TGTGCCAGCAGTCGGACTAGCGGGAGTTTCTACGAGCAGTACGTC. It encodes CASSRTSGSFYEQYV.

The J gene is TRBJ2-1, the V gene TRBV11-2; TRBD2 aligns across 7 bases. V shed 5 bases, J shed 7 bases, and the junction held 5 bases outside the gene matches. The CDR3 covers 13 residues. Germline-derived CDR1 and CDR2 are SGHAT and FQNNGV. CDR3 sequence: CASSLGRENEQFF. In DNA, the CDR3 is TGTGCCAGCAGCCTAGGGCGGGAGAATGAGCAGTTCTTC.

V and J are TRBV7-2 and TRBJ2-7; 7 nucleotides agree with TRBD2. The J segment lost 3 bases and the V segment lost 3 bases, leaving 2 bases of the junction unmatched. CDR1 and CDR2 (germline): SGHTA, FQGNSA. The CDR3 runs 13 residues. DNA of the CDR3: TGTGCCAGCAGCTTCTCTAGCGGCTACGAGCAGTACGTC. Its protein product is CASSFSSGYEQYV.

The chain employs TRBV11-2 and TRBJ1-3; 7 bases are a match to TRBD1. Trimming removed 2 bases from V and 4 bases from J; junction bases left unmatched: 5. CDR3 length: 15 residues. CDR1 is SGHAT, CDR2 FQNNGV, per germline. The CDR3 nucleotides read TGTGCCAGCAGCTTACTCCCGGGACAGGGAAACACCATATATTTT. Encoded protein: CASSLLPGQGNTIYF.

The chain couples TRBV19 to TRBJ2-2, with TRBD1 identical over 8 bases. The germline CDR1 and CDR2 sequences are LNHDA and SQIVND (reference sequence). Trimming took 7 bases from V and 5 from J; bases not matched to a gene: 9. The CDR3 extends over 15 amino acids. Here the CDR3 DNA reads TGTGCCAGTAAAGGCCGGGACAGGCATACCGGGGAGCTGTTTTTT. Amino acids: CASKGRDRHTGELFF.

The chain's CDR3 is CASRYRTQNTEAFF. The CDR3, as DNA: TGCGCCAGCAGGTATAGGACTCAGAACACTGAAGCTTTCTTT. V usage is TRBV5-1 and J usage is TRBJ1-1, with D unclear. The CDR3 length is 14 residues. V lost 5 bases and J 1 base, leaving 12 bases between the germline ends. Germline lookup yields CDR1 SGHRS and CDR2 YFSETQ.

The chain uses TRBV19 and TRBJ1-2, with D maybe TRBD1 (5 bases). The CDR3 has 14 residues. Trimming left V 4 bases short and J 2 bases short, with 11 bases between. CDR1 LNHDA and CDR2 SQIVND come from the germline V gene (reference sequence). The CDR3 loop is CASSREQVNYGYTF. The CDR3 coding sequence is TGTGCCAGTAGTAGGGAACAGGTGAACTATGGCTACACCTTC.

This clone was counted once. The chain is built from TRBV18 and TRBJ1-5; 10 bases map to TRBD1. CDR3 length: 14 amino acids. J was trimmed by 5 bases and V by 3 bases; bases with no gene match: 1. Germline V lookup: CDR1 KGHSH, CDR2 LQKENI. CDR3 sequence: CASSPGTGDQPQHF. As DNA, the CDR3 is TGTGCCAGCTCACCCGGGACAGGGGATCAGCCCCAGCATTTT.

The chain links TRBV5-1 to TRBJ2-5; 9 bases are a match to TRBD2. Germline-derived CDR1 and CDR2 are SGHRS and YFSETQ. CDR3 length equals 14 residues. V lost 4 bases, J lost 5 bases, and 6 bases stayed unmatched. The CDR3 region is CASSVSGRGETQYF. The DNA for the CDR3 is TGCGCCAGCAGCGTTAGCGGGAGAGGGGAGACCCAGTACTTC. Drawing the rest from reference TRBV5-1 and TRBJ2-5, the complete variable domain is KAGVTQTPRYLIKTRGQQVTLSCSPISGHRSVSWYQQTPGQGLQFLFEYFSETQRNKGNFPGRFSGRQFSNSRSEMNVSTLELGDSALYLCASSVSGRGETQYFGPGTRLLVL.

V usage is TRBV27 and J usage is TRBJ1-2; 7 bases are a match to TRBD1. Germline CDR1 is MNHEY and CDR2 is SMNVEV (reference sequence). Germline trimming cut 5 bases from V and 7 bases from J; bases unmatched to any gene: 13. The CDR3 is 15 residues long. The CDR3 protein is CASSPLQGYVSGYTF. The DNA of the CDR3 is TGTGCCAGCAGTCCCTTACAGGGGTACGTAAGTGGCTACACCTTC.